The following is a T cell receptor (beta chain) sequence with its context. Its antigen is unidentified. This specimen belongs to a study of shared clonotypes between healthy human individuals. What was sequenced on ten immunoSEQ deep assay plates was unsorted PBMC DNA. Authors' methods: Filtering was not the same, since immunoSEQ gave junction-only sequences without quality scores. Assay used: immunoSEQ multiplex PCR; TCRdb lists only in-frame clones, some missing. V, J and clone size reflect that table, while D and trimming were determined from the DNA. Of about half a million clones in the sample, 70% to 80% are singletons; the top ten hold about 12%. V was clipped by 0 bases and J by 8 bases; unmatched bases: 7. Germline CDR1 reads SGHRS; CDR2 reads YFSETQ. The CDR3 loop spans 16 amino acids. Study-wide findings and caveats: Only blood was sampled; tissue repertoires likely differ.

The clonotype was recovered from a middle-aged woman in good health. Some clones in this sample may be carry-over from other donors' samples. This chain links TRBV5-1 with TRBJ2-2; 10 nucleotides match TRBD2. The sequenced material came from PBMCs. CDR3: CASSLAGASGSGELFF. The CDR3 nucleotides read TGCGCCAGCAGCTTGGCCGGGGCTAGCGGGAGTGGGGAGCTGTTTTTT.